Below, 4 T cell receptor beta chains from the same sample are listed, as sequenced in a study of shared clonotypes between healthy human individuals (dated by TCRdb to about 2020). The library was made by the immunoSEQ multiplex PCR assay. Not all clones reach the TCRdb copy of this immuneACCESS table, which keeps in-frame sequences only. Checked studies attribute under half of the gap to unresolved V genes and leave the rest unexplained. This sample lists 190,000 or so clones; around 63% were detected once. The ten top clones hold 10% of the sample. The sequenced sample was memory CD4+ T cells sorted from blood. The cell subset or site label here, explained by the study, means: CD45RA-negative fraction. The receptors here all came from a young man in good health.

DNA of the CDR3: TGTGCCAGCAGCTTAAAAACGGACAGGTGGGGTACTGAAGCTTTCTTT. Protein: CASSLKTDRWGTEAFF. The chain is built from TRBV5-5 and TRBJ1-1; 7 nucleotides align to TRBD1. CDR1 and CDR2 (germline): SGHKS, YYEKEE (reference sequence). This CDR3 region has 16 residues. Losses at the gene ends were 2 bases for V and 5 bases for J; bases not matched to a gene: 12.

The rearrangement links TRBV7-2 to TRBJ1-1, with 8 bases fitting TRBD1. This CDR3 region has 14 residues. V lost 4 bases and J lost 10; bases outside the gene matches: 11. Germline V gene sequence: CDR1 SGHTA, CDR2 FQGNSA. The CDR3 bases are TGTGCCAGCAGCTCGGGACGACAGGGGATAGGAGCTTTCTTT. This gives the protein CASSSGRQGIGAFF.

V usage is TRBV21-1 and J usage is TRBJ2-7; no check of the table's D call, TRBD1, against the DNA was made. TRBV21-1 is termed a pseudogene. CDR3 length: 14 residues. CDR3 amino acids: CASSGQGASGEQYF. In DNA, the CDR3 is TGTGCCAGCAGCGGACAGGGGGCGTCGGGCGAGCAGTACTTC.

There are many counts of this clone. The J gene is TRBJ2-7, the V gene TRBV4-1, with D possibly being TRBD2 (5 bases). CDR3 length: 14 residues. V lost 8 bases to trimming and J lost 0 bases, with 14 bases between them. CDR1 MGHRA and CDR2 YSYEKL come from the germline V gene. CDR3 protein: CASRKELASYEQYF. The CDR3 DNA follows: TGCGCCAGCCGGAAGGAGCTAGCCTCCTACGAGCAGTACTTC.